The source of this TCR beta chain is a study of CD8 T cells in ankylosing spondylitis. TCRdb fed the 5' RACE reads into MiXCR, producing one record per CDR3 protein. The sample includes a few hundred thousand distinct CDR3 sequences, about 24% of them seen just once. Germline CDR1 reads ENHRY; CDR2 reads SYGVKD. The CDR3 has 13 residues. V gave up 2 bases and J gave up 4 bases, with 6 bases separating them. The clonotype comes from a male donor with ankylosing spondylitis or in good health (not recorded which). The sequenced material came from blood, either unsorted or a sorted T cell fraction (not recorded which). This chain links TRBV10-3 with TRBJ2-1; D remains unclear. The CDR3 nucleotides read TGTGCCATCAGTGAGGCTACTTACAATGAGCAGTTCTTC. Translation: CAISEATYNEQFF.